A selection of T cell receptor beta chains follows, all from one sample in a study of T cell repertoires in ileal Crohn's disease. TCRdb's copy holds only in-frame clones and misses some; the assay was immunoSEQ multiplex PCR. The sample lists roughly 15,000 clones; under 80% were seen once. Sequencing was performed on ileal tissue. Source of these receptors: an adult with Crohn's disease. Each CDR3 is given with its conserved first and last residue. Fields, in order: CDR3 DNA, CDR3 protein, D gene, V gene, J gene, clone size. D genes are given only for firm matches. Clone size is not always given. Where it is, it says once, few, many or a class for expanded clones.

CDR3nt: TGTGCCAGCAGCGCCAACACTGGAAACACCATATATTTT
CDR3aa: CASSANTGNTIYF
d_gene: NA
v_gene: TRBV9
j_gene: TRBJ1-3
abundance: NA

CDR3nt: TGTGCCAGTAGTAACCGGGACAGCTACAATGAGCAGTTCTTC
CDR3aa: CASSNRDSYNEQFF
d_gene: TRBD1
v_gene: TRBV19
j_gene: TRBJ2-1
abundance: once

CDR3nt: TGCAGCGTCGGCCTCAGGGGTCAGCCCCAGCATTTT
CDR3aa: CSVGLRGQPQHF
d_gene: NA
v_gene: TRBV29-1
j_gene: TRBJ1-5
abundance: NA

CDR3nt: TGTGCCAGCAGCCGCCTGGGACTAGCGGGAGGGGAGGTCGATGAGCAGTTCTTC
CDR3aa: CASSRLGLAGGEVDEQFF
d_gene: TRBD2
v_gene: TRBV4-2
j_gene: TRBJ2-1
abundance: few

CDR3nt: TGTGCCAGCAGCGAACAGGGGGGGACTGAAGCTTTCTTT
CDR3aa: CASSEQGGTEAFF
d_gene: TRBD1
v_gene: TRBV7-7
j_gene: TRBJ1-1
abundance: NA

CDR3nt: TGTGCCAGCAGTGCCACTAGCGGGAGGTCCTACAATGAGCAGTTCTTC
CDR3aa: CASSATSGRSYNEQFF
d_gene: TRBD2
v_gene: TRBV2
j_gene: TRBJ2-1
abundance: NA

CDR3nt: TGCAGCGTTGACGGAGCATACAATGAGCAGTTCTTC
CDR3aa: CSVDGAYNEQFF
d_gene: NA
v_gene: TRBV29-1
j_gene: TRBJ2-1
abundance: NA

CDR3nt: TGTGCCAGTAGATTCCAGTCGAACACTGAAGCTTTCTTT
CDR3aa: CASRFQSNTEAFF
d_gene: NA
v_gene: TRBV19
j_gene: TRBJ1-1
abundance: NA

CDR3nt: TGTGCCAGTACGAGGTACTCTGGAAACACCATATATTTT
CDR3aa: CASTRYSGNTIYF
d_gene: NA
v_gene: TRBV2
j_gene: TRBJ1-3
abundance: few

CDR3nt: TGCGCCAGCAGCTTGGGGCCGGGTGAAAAACTGTTTTTT
CDR3aa: CASSLGPGEKLFF
d_gene: NA
v_gene: TRBV5-1
j_gene: TRBJ1-4
abundance: NA

CDR3nt: TGTGCCAGCAGATCGGGACAGCTAAATTCACCCCTCCACTTT
CDR3aa: CASRSGQLNSPLHF
d_gene: TRBD1
v_gene: TRBV6-5
j_gene: TRBJ1-6
abundance: NA

CDR3nt: TGTGCCTGGAATAGCGGCGGTAGGGATACGCAGTATTTT
CDR3aa: CAWNSGGRDTQYF
d_gene: NA
v_gene: TRBV30
j_gene: TRBJ2-3
abundance: NA

CDR3nt: TGTGCCAGCAGCTTAGCCGGGGCCTATAATTCACCCCTCCACTTT
CDR3aa: CASSLAGAYNSPLHF
d_gene: NA
v_gene: TRBV7-9
j_gene: TRBJ1-6
abundance: NA

CDR3nt: TGTGCCAGCAGCGATCGGCCCGGGGGGGCAGGAATCGGGGAGCTGTTTTTT
CDR3aa: CASSDRPGGAGIGELFF
d_gene: TRBD2
v_gene: TRBV9
j_gene: TRBJ2-2
abundance: few

CDR3nt: TGTGCCAGTACCGGGACTAGCGGTTCCAATGAGCAGTTCTTC
CDR3aa: CASTGTSGSNEQFF
d_gene: TRBD2
v_gene: TRBV11-2
j_gene: TRBJ2-1
abundance: NA

CDR3nt: TGTGCCTGGAGTGTAGCCCGGGGCGGGGAGCTGTTTTTT
CDR3aa: CAWSVARGGELFF
d_gene: NA
v_gene: TRBV30
j_gene: TRBJ2-2
abundance: NA

CDR3nt: TGTGCCAGCTCACCACCCGGGAAGAGCGCTGAAGCTTTCTTT
CDR3aa: CASSPPGKSAEAFF
d_gene: NA
v_gene: TRBV18
j_gene: TRBJ1-1
abundance: NA

CDR3nt: TGTGCCAGCAGTGCTCTAGTGTATGGTGAGCAGTTCTTC
CDR3aa: CASSALVYGEQFF
d_gene: NA
v_gene: TRBV2
j_gene: TRBJ2-1
abundance: NA

CDR3nt: TGTGCCAGCAGCTTTGTGGGACAGGGGCCAAGAGATACGCAGTATTTT
CDR3aa: CASSFVGQGPRDTQYF
d_gene: TRBD1
v_gene: TRBV5-6
j_gene: TRBJ2-3
abundance: NA

CDR3nt: TGTGCCAGCAGCCTTGAAGAGAGCGGGGGGTCCCAAGAGACCCAGTACTTC
CDR3aa: CASSLEESGGSQETQYF
d_gene: TRBD2
v_gene: TRBV4-2
j_gene: TRBJ2-5
abundance: NA

CDR3nt: TGTGCCAGCAGTCTACCCGGGACAGCGTCGCCCCTCCACTTT
CDR3aa: CASSLPGTASPLHF
d_gene: TRBD1
v_gene: TRBV28
j_gene: TRBJ1-6
abundance: NA

CDR3nt: TGTGCCAGCAGCATTAGCGGCGTTGACAATGAGCAGTTCTTC
CDR3aa: CASSISGVDNEQFF
d_gene: NA
v_gene: TRBV11-3
j_gene: TRBJ2-1
abundance: NA

CDR3nt: TGTGCCAGCAGAACAGGGAGCGGGAGTTACGAGCAGTACTTC
CDR3aa: CASRTGSGSYEQYF
d_gene: TRBD2
v_gene: TRBV7-8
j_gene: TRBJ2-7
abundance: NA

CDR3nt: TGTGCCAGCAGCAAACAGGGGGCCCATCAGCCCCAGCATTTT
CDR3aa: CASSKQGAHQPQHF
d_gene: TRBD1
v_gene: TRBV5-4
j_gene: TRBJ1-5
abundance: few

CDR3nt: TGCGCCAGCAGCTCCGGAGGACTGGTAGGCTACGAGCAGTACTTC
CDR3aa: CASSSGGLVGYEQYF
d_gene: NA
v_gene: TRBV5-1
j_gene: TRBJ2-7
abundance: NA

CDR3nt: TGTGCCAGCAGCTTAAGGGGGCAACAGCCCCAGCATTTT
CDR3aa: CASSLRGQQPQHF
d_gene: TRBD1
v_gene: TRBV7-2
j_gene: TRBJ1-5
abundance: NA

CDR3nt: TGTGCCAGCTCTCCCGTAAATAGCAATCAGCCCCAGCATTTT
CDR3aa: CASSPVNSNQPQHF
d_gene: NA
v_gene: TRBV2
j_gene: TRBJ1-5
abundance: NA

CDR3nt: TGTGCCAGCCTTCCTAGCCTAGCTAACTATGGCTACACCTTC
CDR3aa: CASLPSLANYGYTF
d_gene: NA
v_gene: TRBV28
j_gene: TRBJ1-2
abundance: NA

CDR3nt: TGTGCCAGCAGCCGGGACAGGGTCTTCGGGGCCAACGTCCTGACTTTC
CDR3aa: CASSRDRVFGANVLTF
d_gene: TRBD1
v_gene: TRBV5-6
j_gene: TRBJ2-6
abundance: few

CDR3nt: TGTGCCAGCAGAAATCCCGCTGGAAACACCATATATTTT
CDR3aa: CASRNPAGNTIYF
d_gene: NA
v_gene: TRBV28
j_gene: TRBJ1-3
abundance: NA

CDR3nt: TGTGCCAGCAGCAGGACTAGCGCAGAGACCCAGTACTTC
CDR3aa: CASSRTSAETQYF
d_gene: TRBD2
v_gene: TRBV9
j_gene: TRBJ2-5
abundance: NA

CDR3nt: TGCAGCGTCCCCAGGGGCGGGGGAGCCACAGATACGCAGTATTTT
CDR3aa: CSVPRGGGATDTQYF
d_gene: NA
v_gene: TRBV29-1
j_gene: TRBJ2-3
abundance: NA

CDR3nt: TGTGCCAGCAGACAGGGGTCAAAGGAGGTTCCTAACTATGGCTACACCTTC
CDR3aa: CASRQGSKEVPNYGYTF
d_gene: TRBD1
v_gene: TRBV5-6
j_gene: TRBJ1-2
abundance: NA

CDR3nt: TGTGCCAGCAGCCAAGAGTTGGCAGGGGGGAAGCCCCAGCATTTT
CDR3aa: CASSQELAGGKPQHF
d_gene: TRBD1
v_gene: TRBV4-2
j_gene: TRBJ1-5
abundance: NA

CDR3nt: TGTGCCAGCACAGCGGGGGCCTCGGAGACAGATACGCAGTATTTT
CDR3aa: CASTAGASETDTQYF
d_gene: TRBD2
v_gene: TRBV27
j_gene: TRBJ2-3
abundance: NA